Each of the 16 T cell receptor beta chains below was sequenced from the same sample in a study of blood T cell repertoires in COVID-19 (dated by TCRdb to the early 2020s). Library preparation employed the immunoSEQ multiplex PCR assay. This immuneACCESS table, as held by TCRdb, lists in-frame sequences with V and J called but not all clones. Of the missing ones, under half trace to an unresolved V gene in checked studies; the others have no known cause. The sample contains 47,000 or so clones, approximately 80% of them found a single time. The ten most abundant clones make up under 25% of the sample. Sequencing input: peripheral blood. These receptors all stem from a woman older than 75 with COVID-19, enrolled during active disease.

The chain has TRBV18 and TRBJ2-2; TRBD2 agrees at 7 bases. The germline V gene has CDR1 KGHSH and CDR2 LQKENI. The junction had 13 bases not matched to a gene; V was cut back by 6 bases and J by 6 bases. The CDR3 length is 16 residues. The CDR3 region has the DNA TGTGCCAGCTCTCCCATCGCCGGGACTAACCCCGGGGAGCTGTTTTTT. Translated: CASSPIAGTNPGELFF.

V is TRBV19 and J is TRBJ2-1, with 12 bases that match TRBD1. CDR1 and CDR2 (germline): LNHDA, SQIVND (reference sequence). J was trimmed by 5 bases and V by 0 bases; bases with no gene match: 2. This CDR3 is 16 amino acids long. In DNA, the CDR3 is TGTGCCAGTAGTATAGATGGGACAGGGGGCCACAATGAGCAGTTCTTC. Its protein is CASSIDGTGGHNEQFF.

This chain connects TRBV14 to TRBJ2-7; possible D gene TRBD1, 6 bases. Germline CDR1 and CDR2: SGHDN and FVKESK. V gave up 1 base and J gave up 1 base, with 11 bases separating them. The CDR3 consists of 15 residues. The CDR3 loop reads CASSQAGAPSYEQYF. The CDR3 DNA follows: TGTGCCAGCAGCCAAGCAGGGGCCCCATCCTACGAGCAGTACTTC.

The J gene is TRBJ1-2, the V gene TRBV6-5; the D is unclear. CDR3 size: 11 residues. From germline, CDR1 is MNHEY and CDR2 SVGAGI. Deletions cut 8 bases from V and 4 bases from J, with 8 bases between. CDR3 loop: CASRESYGYTF. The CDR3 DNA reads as TGTGCCAGCCGAGAATCCTATGGCTACACCTTC.

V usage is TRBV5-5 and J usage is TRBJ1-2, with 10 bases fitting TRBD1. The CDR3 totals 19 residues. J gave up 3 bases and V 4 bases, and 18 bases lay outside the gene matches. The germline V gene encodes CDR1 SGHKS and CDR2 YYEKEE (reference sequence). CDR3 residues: CASSPQGGTGVLFDYGYTF. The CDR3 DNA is TGTGCCAGCAGCCCCCAAGGGGGGACAGGGGTCCTGTTCGACTATGGCTACACCTTC.

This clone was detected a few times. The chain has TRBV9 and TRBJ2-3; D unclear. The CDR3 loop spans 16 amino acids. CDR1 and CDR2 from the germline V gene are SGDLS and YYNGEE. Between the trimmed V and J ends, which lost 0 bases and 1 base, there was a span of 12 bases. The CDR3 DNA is TGTGCCAGCAGCGTAGCGTCGGTGGCGGGCACAGATACGCAGTATTTT. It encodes CASSVASVAGTDTQYF.

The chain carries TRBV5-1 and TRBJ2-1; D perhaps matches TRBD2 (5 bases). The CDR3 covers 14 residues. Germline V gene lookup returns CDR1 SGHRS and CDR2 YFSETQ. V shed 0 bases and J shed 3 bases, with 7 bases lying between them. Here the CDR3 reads CASSLAGNYNEQFF. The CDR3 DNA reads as TGCGCCAGCAGCTTGGCCGGGAACTACAATGAGCAGTTCTTC. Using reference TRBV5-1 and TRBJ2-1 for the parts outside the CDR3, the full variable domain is KAGVTQTPRYLIKTRGQQVTLSCSPISGHRSVSWYQQTPGQGLQFLFEYFSETQRNKGNFPGRFSGRQFSNSRSEMNVSTLELGDSALYLCASSLAGNYNEQFFGPGTRLTVL.

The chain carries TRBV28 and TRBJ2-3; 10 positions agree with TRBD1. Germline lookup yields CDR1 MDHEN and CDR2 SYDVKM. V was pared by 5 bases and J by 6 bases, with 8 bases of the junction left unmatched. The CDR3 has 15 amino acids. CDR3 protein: CASSLLGQGTDTQYF. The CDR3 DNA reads TGTGCCAGCAGTCTCTTGGGACAGGGGACGGATACGCAGTATTTT.

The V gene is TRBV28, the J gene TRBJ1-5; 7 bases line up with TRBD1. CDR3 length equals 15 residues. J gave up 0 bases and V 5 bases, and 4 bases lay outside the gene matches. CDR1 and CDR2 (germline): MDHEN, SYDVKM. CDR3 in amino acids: CASSVDRDSNQPQHF. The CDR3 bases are TGTGCCAGCAGTGTCGACAGGGATAGCAATCAGCCCCAGCATTTT.

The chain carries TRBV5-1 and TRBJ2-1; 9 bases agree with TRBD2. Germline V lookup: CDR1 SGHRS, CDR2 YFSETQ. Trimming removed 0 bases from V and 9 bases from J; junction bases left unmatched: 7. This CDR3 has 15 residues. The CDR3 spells CASSLEASGEGEQFF. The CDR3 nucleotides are TGCGCCAGCAGCTTGGAGGCTAGCGGGGAGGGTGAGCAGTTCTTC.

This CDR3 reads CASSDGLATLSPYF. CDR3 coding DNA: TGTGCCAGCAGTGACGGACTAGCCACCTTAAGCCCGTACTTC. V gene TRBV6-1 combines with J gene TRBJ2-7; 8 nucleotides line up with TRBD2. Germline V lookup: CDR1 MNHNS, CDR2 SASEGT. The CDR3 is made up of 14 amino acids. J was trimmed by 12 bases and V by 3 bases; bases with no gene match: 13.

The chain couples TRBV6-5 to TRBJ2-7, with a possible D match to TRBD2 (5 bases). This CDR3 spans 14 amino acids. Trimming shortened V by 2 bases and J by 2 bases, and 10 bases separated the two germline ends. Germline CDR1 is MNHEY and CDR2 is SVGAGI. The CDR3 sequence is CASSYHSGAYEQYF. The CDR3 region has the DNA TGTGCCAGCAGTTACCATTCCGGGGCCTACGAGCAGTACTTC.

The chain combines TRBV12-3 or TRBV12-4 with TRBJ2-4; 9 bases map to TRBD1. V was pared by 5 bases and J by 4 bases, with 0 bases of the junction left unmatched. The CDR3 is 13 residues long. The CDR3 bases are TGTGCCAGCAGTGGGACAGGGAAAAACATTCAGTACTTC. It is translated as CASSGTGKNIQYF.

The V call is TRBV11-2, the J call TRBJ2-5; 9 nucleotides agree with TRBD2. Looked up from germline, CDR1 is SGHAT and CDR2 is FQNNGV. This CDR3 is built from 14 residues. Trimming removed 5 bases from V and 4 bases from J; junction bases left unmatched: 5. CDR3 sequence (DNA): TGTGCCAGCAGCACCAGCGGGAGGCTAGAGACCCAGTACTTC. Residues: CASSTSGRLETQYF.

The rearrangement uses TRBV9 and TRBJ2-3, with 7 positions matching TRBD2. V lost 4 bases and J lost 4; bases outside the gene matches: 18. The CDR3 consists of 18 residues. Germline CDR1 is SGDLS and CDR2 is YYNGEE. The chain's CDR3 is CASSPGGASGSISDTQYF. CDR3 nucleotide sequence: TGTGCCAGCAGCCCAGGTGGGGCTAGCGGAAGCATATCAGATACGCAGTATTTT.

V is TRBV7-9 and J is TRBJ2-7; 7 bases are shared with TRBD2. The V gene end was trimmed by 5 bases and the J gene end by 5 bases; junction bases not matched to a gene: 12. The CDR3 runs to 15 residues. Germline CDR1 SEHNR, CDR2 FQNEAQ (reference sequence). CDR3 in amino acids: CASSPSGSWANEQYF. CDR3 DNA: TGTGCCAGCAGCCCTAGCGGAAGTTGGGCGAACGAGCAGTACTTC.